This T cell receptor beta chain was sequenced for a study of blood T cell repertoires in COVID-19. V lost 0 bases and J 6 bases, leaving 9 bases between the germline ends. CDR3 size: 14 residues. Germline CDR1 MGHRA, CDR2 YSYEKL. In the authors' methods: Amplification with reference gene primers provided the estimates of nucleated cell counts. Some clones are missing from TCRdb's copy, which holds only in-frame ones; the method was immunoSEQ multiplex PCR. V and J calls and clone size are given by that table; D and trimming were obtained from the DNA. Of nearly 300,000 clones listed, around 92% are singletons. Clinical history reported by participants formed the basis on which cohorts were assigned.

V gene TRBV4-1 combines with J gene TRBJ1-5; D call uncertain. The sequence was obtained from a woman aged 45-65 years who had been exposed to COVID-19. The material sequenced was PBMCs or T cells enriched from blood (not recorded which). The CDR3 sequence: CASSQDEGPQPQHF. The CDR3, as DNA: TGCGCCAGCAGCCAAGATGAGGGCCCTCAGCCCCAGCATTTT.